These T cell receptor beta chains were read from a single sample in a study of tumor and adjacent non-tumor tissue in lung cancer. TCRdb re-analysed the multiplex PCR reads in MiXCR, keeping a single row per CDR3 protein. The table lists about 70,000 distinct CDR3 sequences, around 73% of them singletons. The sequenced sample consisted of lung tumor tissue. Receptor source: a man aged 55-75 years with non-small cell lung cancer. Both conserved end residues are part of each CDR3. The order of the fields is J gene, D gene, V gene, clone size, CDR3 protein, CDR3 DNA. The D gene is left open where the match is weak. Expanded clones are given a class, and other clones once, few, many or no size at all.

J: TRBJ2-3; D: .; V: TRBV10-3; size: many; CDR3: CAISGKGFTDTQYF; DNA: TGTGCCATCAGTGGGAAGGGTTTCACAGATACGCAGTATTTT
J: TRBJ2-3; D: TRBD2; V: TRBV7-9; size: .; CDR3: CASSSPTSGRATDTQYF; DNA: TGTGCCAGCAGCTCCCCGACTAGCGGGAGGGCCACAGATACGCAGTATTTT
J: TRBJ1-1; D: .; V: TRBV20-1; size: .; CDR3: CNTESGRNEAFF; DNA: TGCAATACCGAGTCGGGGCGGAATGAAGCTTTCTTT
J: TRBJ2-7; D: .; V: TRBV7-8; size: many; CDR3: CASSLARTSYEQYF; DNA: TGTGCCAGCAGCTTAGCGCGGACCTCTTACGAGCAGTACTTC
J: TRBJ2-7; D: .; V: TRBV20-1; size: .; CDR3: CSAMDRPDKQYF; DNA: TGCAGTGCGATGGATAGACCCGACAAGCAGTACTTC
J: TRBJ1-1; D: TRBD1; V: TRBV6-6; size: .; CDR3: CASSLTGDTEAFF; DNA: TGTGCCAGCAGCTTGACAGGGGATACTGAAGCTTTCTTT
J: TRBJ2-1; D: .; V: TRBV20-1; size: .; CDR3: CSARDLRELSRGNEQFF; DNA: TGCAGTGCTAGAGACCTAAGAGAGCTCTCGCGGGGCAATGAGCAGTTCTTC
J: TRBJ2-1; D: TRBD2; V: TRBV10-1; size: .; CDR3: CASSSGTGVRDERFF; DNA: TGCGCCAGCAGCAGCGGGACGGGGGTGAGGGATGAGCGCTTCTTT
J: TRBJ2-5; D: .; V: TRBV5-1; size: .; CDR3: CASSLDEIETQYF; DNA: TGCGCCAGCAGCTTGGACGAAATCGAGACCCAGTACTTC
J: TRBJ2-3; D: .; V: TRBV5-4; size: few; CDR3: CASSLVEGTDTHYF; DNA: TGTGCCAGCAGCTTGGTGGAGGGTACAGATACGCACTATTTT
J: TRBJ1-5; D: .; V: TRBV28; size: once; CDR3: CPSSSFGGRTPQHF; DNA: TGTCCCAGCAGTAGTTTCGGGGGGCGAACGCCCCAGCATTTT
J: TRBJ1-1; D: TRBD1; V: TRBV11-3; size: few; CDR3: CASSYGTENEAFF; DNA: TGTGCAAGCAGTTATGGGACAGAAAATGAAGCTTTCTTT
J: TRBJ2-7; D: TRBD2; V: TRBV20-1; size: .; CDR3: CCATSLIQRDFYEQYF; DNA: TGCTGTGCCACATCTTTGATTCAGCGGGACTTCTACGAGCAGTACTTC
J: TRBJ2-3; D: .; V: TRBV6-6; size: .; CDR3: CASSYRDDRADTKYF; DNA: TGCGCCAGCAGTTACCGGGACGATCGGGCAGATACGAAGTATTTT
J: TRBJ1-5; D: .; V: TRBV28; size: few; CDR3: CVISQDPGQPQHF; DNA: TGTGTCATCAGCCAAGACCCCGGCCAGCCCCAGCATTTT
J: TRBJ2-6; D: TRBD2; V: TRBV20-1; size: many; CDR3: CSARVQRDRSGANVLTF; DNA: TGCAGTGCTAGAGTTCAGCGGGATCGCTCTGGGGCCAACGTCCTGACTTTC
J: TRBJ1-1; D: .; V: TRBV6-5; size: .; CDR3: CASSDSRRGEAEAFF; DNA: TGTGCCAGCAGTGACTCCCGCAGGGGCGAGGCTGAAGCTTTCTTT
J: TRBJ2-4; D: .; V: TRBV28; size: many; CDR3: CASSLSSWGIQYF; DNA: TGTGCCAGCAGTTTATCCAGTTGGGGAATTCAGTACTTC
J: TRBJ2-7; D: .; V: TRBV6-1; size: .; CDR3: CASSVPRRSVSYEQYF; DNA: TGTGCCAGCAGTGTACCTCGGAGGTCCGTCTCCTACGAGCAGTACTTC
J: TRBJ2-5; D: .; V: TRBV11-3; size: few; CDR3: CASSPLSGPQETQYF; DNA: TGTGCCAGCAGCCCCTTGTCAGGACCCCAAGAGACCCAGTACTTC
J: TRBJ2-3; D: TRBD2; V: TRBV29-1; size: .; CDR3: CSLVAGASSTDTQYF; DNA: TGCAGCCTTGTTGCGGGAGCGAGTAGCACAGATACGCAGTATTTT
J: TRBJ2-7; D: TRBD2; V: TRBV20-1; size: .; CDR3: CSALAGDTYEHYF; DNA: TGCAGTGCATTAGCGGGAGATACCTACGAGCACTACTTC
J: TRBJ2-2; D: .; V: TRBV11-3; size: .; CDR3: CASSLDRVSGNTGELFF; DNA: TGTGCCAGCAGTTTAGACAGGGTAAGCGGGAACACCGGGGAACTGTTTTTT
J: TRBJ2-1; D: .; V: TRBV20-1; size: .; CDR3: CNARAPTTIEQFF; DNA: TGCAATGCTAGAGCACCGACGACAATCGAGCAGTTCTTC
J: TRBJ1-1; D: .; V: TRBV29-1; size: .; CDR3: CSGSGARDTESSF; DNA: TGCAGCGGATCAGGGGCAAGGGACACTGAATCTTCCTTT
J: TRBJ2-7; D: TRBD2; V: TRBV5-1; size: .; CDR3: CASSWGTSRSYEQYF; DNA: TGCGCCAGCAGCTGGGGGACTAGCAGGAGTTACGAGCAGTACTTC
J: TRBJ2-7; D: .; V: TRBV6-1; size: .; CDR3: CTSRAGLSSYEQYF; DNA: TGTACATCTAGGGCCGGGCTTTCTTCCTACGAGCAGTACTTC
J: TRBJ2-1; D: .; V: TRBV12-3/TRBV12-4; size: .; CDR3: CASSSPQRAHNEQFF; DNA: TGTGCCAGCAGTTCCCCTCAGCGGGCCCACAACGAGCAGTTCTTC
J: TRBJ1-6; D: .; V: TRBV20-1; size: .; CDR3: CSARDGNRIWTPLHF; DNA: TGCAGTGCTAGAGATGGGAATCGGATATGGACACCCCTTCACTTT
J: TRBJ1-1; D: .; V: TRBV20-1; size: .; CDR3: CSATLGGSLDTEDFF; DNA: TGCAGTGCCACCTTGGGGGGGTCTCTGGACACTGAAGATTTCTTT
J: TRBJ2-3; D: .; V: TRBV6-2/TRBV6-3; size: .; CDR3: CACTGSSTDTQYF; DNA: TGTGCCTGTACCGGGAGTAGCACGGATACGCAGTATTTT
J: TRBJ2-1; D: .; V: TRBV7-3; size: many; CDR3: CASSEGGAGEQFF; DNA: TGTGCCAGCAGCGAAGGGGGGGCAGGTGAGCAGTTCTTC
J: TRBJ1-3; D: .; V: TRBV10-3; size: .; CDR3: CATFGGYSGNTIYF; DNA: TGTGCCACCTTCGGCGGATACTCTGGTAACACCATATATTTT
J: TRBJ2-7; D: TRBD1; V: TRBV5-5; size: .; CDR3: CASSGTGGDLMTHEQYF; DNA: TGTGCCAGCAGCGGCACAGGGGGTGACCTTATGACGCACGAGCAATACTTC
J: TRBJ2-7; D: TRBD2; V: TRBV20-1; size: many; CDR3: CSAREGLDYEQYF; DNA: TGCAGTGCTAGAGAGGGACTAGACTACGAGCAGTACTTC
J: TRBJ1-1; D: .; V: TRBV5-1; size: .; CDR3: CASSLPQGTIMNTEAFF; DNA: TGCGCCAGCAGCTTGCCTCAGGGAACAATCATGAACACTGAAGCTTTCTTT
J: TRBJ2-7; D: TRBD1; V: TRBV5-4; size: .; CDR3: CASNYGQGEKSRRRYF; DNA: TGTGCCAGCAACTACGGACAGGGTGAGAAATCTCGGAGACGGTATTTC
J: TRBJ1-4; D: TRBD1; V: TRBV12-3/TRBV12-4; size: .; CDR3: CASCRDRGGEKLIF; DNA: TGTGCCAGCTGTAGGGACAGGGGGGGTGAAAAACTGATTTTT
J: TRBJ2-2; D: TRBD1; V: TRBV29-1; size: .; CDR3: CSVSTGGGELFF; DNA: TGCAGCGTTTCCACAGGGGGCGGGGAGCTGTTTTTT
J: TRBJ1-5; D: .; V: TRBV6-6; size: .; CDR3: CANGYGVDQPQHF; DNA: TGTGCCAACGGTTACGGTGTAGATCAGCCCCAGCATTTT
J: TRBJ2-3; D: .; V: TRBV28; size: .; CDR3: CASSWGVNPDTQYF; DNA: TGTGCCAGCAGTTGGGGGGTTAACCCAGATACGCAGTATTTT
J: TRBJ1-1; D: .; V: TRBV11-1; size: .; CDR3: CASCRDRGGAFF; DNA: TGTGCCAGCTGCCGCGACCGAGGTGGAGCTTTCTTT
J: TRBJ2-7; D: .; V: TRBV5-1; size: once; CDR3: CASSYRAGAEQYF; DNA: TGCGCCAGCAGCTACAGGGCCGGGGCCGAGCAGTACTTC
J: TRBJ2-1; D: .; V: TRBV24-1; size: .; CDR3: CATAGGGQSGEQFF; DNA: TGTGCCACCGCTGGAGGAGGGCAGTCCGGTGAGCAGTTCTTC
J: TRBJ2-7; D: TRBD2; V: TRBV28; size: .; CDR3: CASSFTTSTPYEQYF; DNA: TGTGCCAGCAGTTTTACGACTAGCACCCCCTACGAGCAGTACTTC
J: TRBJ2-3; D: .; V: TRBV6-5; size: .; CDR3: CASSGLGGAPTDTQYF; DNA: TGTGCCAGTAGTGGCTTGGGGGGAGCCCCCACAGATACGCAGTATTTT
J: TRBJ2-6; D: TRBD2; V: TRBV10-3; size: .; CDR3: CVISEYGTNGRDSGANVPTF; DNA: TGTGTCATCAGTGAATATGGGACTAACGGGAGGGACTCTGGGGCCAACGTCCCGACTTTC
J: TRBJ2-5; D: .; V: TRBV18; size: .; CDR3: CASSRPGETQYF; DNA: TGTGCCAGCTCACGGCCGGGGGAGACCCAGTACTTC
J: TRBJ1-1; D: .; V: TRBV20-1; size: few; CDR3: CSARARAAEAFF; DNA: TGCAGTGCTAGGGCCAGGGCGGCTGAAGCTTTCTTT
J: TRBJ2-7; D: TRBD2; V: TRBV6-1; size: .; CDR3: CASSEAASGKGEQYF; DNA: TGTGCCAGCAGTGAAGCGGCTAGCGGGAAGGGGGAGCAGTACTTC
J: TRBJ1-1; D: .; V: TRBV29-1; size: .; CDR3: CRASAVVDTEAFF; DNA: TGCAGGGCCTCGGCAGTGGTGGACACTGAAGCTTTCTTT